This T cell receptor beta chain was retrieved from a study of immune cell composition in non-small cell lung cancer (dated by TCRdb to 2015 to 2018). Context from the whole study: To assign histologic subtype, which was mostly lung adenocarcinoma or squamous cell carcinoma, H&E was combined with p63, CK5, Napsin A and TTF-1 immunohistochemistry. TCR-beta sequencing from Adaptive Biotechnologies was done on around 34 paired sets of NSCLC tumour and non-adjacent lung specimens and on just over 25 tumour-only specimens. Supplementary cohort #1 consisted of more than 8 lung adenocarcinoma cases with paired tumour/lung TCR-beta sequencing and with TIL populations generated to assess tumour reactivity. The subtype comparisons left out a few tumour specimens with TCR-beta data because those specimens were rare histological subtypes. On the study overall, not on this receptor specifically: Smoking pack-years did not significantly correlate with tumour TCR-beta clonality. In 10 adenocarcinoma cases, maximal tumour-associated clone frequency correlated strongly with TIL tumour reactivity, whereas overall clonality did not. Tumour-associated clones >0.5% occurred in nearly half of NSCLC cases: about 35% of adenocarcinomas versus roughly 68% of squamous carcinomas. The reactivity cohort included only around ten cases, and whether tumour-reactive clones share sequences with the dominant in vivo tumour-associated clones was not shown. Compared with lung adenocarcinoma tumours, lung squamous cell carcinoma showed significantly higher Top 10 clone scores and productive clonality.

A two-step multiplex PCR was used to amplify TCR-beta CDR3 regions from genomic DNA, and Illumina-compatible adaptors were added in the second step. TCR-beta immunosequencing was performed on an Illumina platform as a commercial immunoSEQ service. On the authors' methods: Repertoires were described by productive clonality and by Top 10 Clones, which is the percentage of T-cell templates coming from the ten most frequent sequences. Values of productive clonality ranged from 0 to 1, with a monoclonal population indicated by a value of 1. Tumour-associated clones, identified using log10 scatter plots, were defined as sequences that made up at least 0.1% of tumour T-cell templates and were not found in the matched non-adjacent lung. Student's t-tests were used for two-group comparisons, ANOVA for comparisons across stages, and linear regression for relationships, with analyses done in GraphPad Prism7 and R. What TCRdb holds here is the immuneACCESS table cut down to in-frame rearrangements. Part of the clones is not present; checked against another copy, under half of the missing clones reflect an unresolved V gene, and the others are unexplained. The V and J calls and the clone size are those of that table, but D and trimming were determined from the DNA. The sample table shows 1,000 or so clones, and just under 80% are seen once. Clones ranked in the top ten supply roughly 10% of the sample.

Of note for this clone: Its target antigen remains unknown. No qualities accompany the bases; no much larger clone lies one base away.

Reading from cysteine to phenylalanine, the CDR3 counts 11 amino acids. Only the CDR3 portion is preserved as DNA: 33 bases, with reading frame beginning at the first base. CDR1 and CDR2 were assigned from the germline V gene as SGHVS and FQNEAQ. V and J lose 5 bases and 10 bases, and a span of 9 bases separates them. Genomic DNA was extracted with the QIAamp DNA kit from frozen aliquots of unsorted single-cell suspensions. Surgically resected non-small cell lung cancer tissue was used for the tumour samples. Tissues were received within 2 hours of resection and were immediately processed into single-cell suspensions. Tissue was broken up mechanically, digested enzymatically with DNase I, collagenase I and hyaluronidase for 25 to 35 minutes at 37 degrees C, and then filtered and RBC-lysed.

The origin of this receptor is a human donor with non-small cell lung cancer. Material for sequencing was lung tumor tissue. Recombination connected TRBV7-8 to TRBJ2-1; confidence is insufficient to name the D gene. The DNA sequence reads TGTGCCAGCAGCGCCCCTGGCGAGCAGTTCTTC. The encoded protein is CASSAPGEQFF.